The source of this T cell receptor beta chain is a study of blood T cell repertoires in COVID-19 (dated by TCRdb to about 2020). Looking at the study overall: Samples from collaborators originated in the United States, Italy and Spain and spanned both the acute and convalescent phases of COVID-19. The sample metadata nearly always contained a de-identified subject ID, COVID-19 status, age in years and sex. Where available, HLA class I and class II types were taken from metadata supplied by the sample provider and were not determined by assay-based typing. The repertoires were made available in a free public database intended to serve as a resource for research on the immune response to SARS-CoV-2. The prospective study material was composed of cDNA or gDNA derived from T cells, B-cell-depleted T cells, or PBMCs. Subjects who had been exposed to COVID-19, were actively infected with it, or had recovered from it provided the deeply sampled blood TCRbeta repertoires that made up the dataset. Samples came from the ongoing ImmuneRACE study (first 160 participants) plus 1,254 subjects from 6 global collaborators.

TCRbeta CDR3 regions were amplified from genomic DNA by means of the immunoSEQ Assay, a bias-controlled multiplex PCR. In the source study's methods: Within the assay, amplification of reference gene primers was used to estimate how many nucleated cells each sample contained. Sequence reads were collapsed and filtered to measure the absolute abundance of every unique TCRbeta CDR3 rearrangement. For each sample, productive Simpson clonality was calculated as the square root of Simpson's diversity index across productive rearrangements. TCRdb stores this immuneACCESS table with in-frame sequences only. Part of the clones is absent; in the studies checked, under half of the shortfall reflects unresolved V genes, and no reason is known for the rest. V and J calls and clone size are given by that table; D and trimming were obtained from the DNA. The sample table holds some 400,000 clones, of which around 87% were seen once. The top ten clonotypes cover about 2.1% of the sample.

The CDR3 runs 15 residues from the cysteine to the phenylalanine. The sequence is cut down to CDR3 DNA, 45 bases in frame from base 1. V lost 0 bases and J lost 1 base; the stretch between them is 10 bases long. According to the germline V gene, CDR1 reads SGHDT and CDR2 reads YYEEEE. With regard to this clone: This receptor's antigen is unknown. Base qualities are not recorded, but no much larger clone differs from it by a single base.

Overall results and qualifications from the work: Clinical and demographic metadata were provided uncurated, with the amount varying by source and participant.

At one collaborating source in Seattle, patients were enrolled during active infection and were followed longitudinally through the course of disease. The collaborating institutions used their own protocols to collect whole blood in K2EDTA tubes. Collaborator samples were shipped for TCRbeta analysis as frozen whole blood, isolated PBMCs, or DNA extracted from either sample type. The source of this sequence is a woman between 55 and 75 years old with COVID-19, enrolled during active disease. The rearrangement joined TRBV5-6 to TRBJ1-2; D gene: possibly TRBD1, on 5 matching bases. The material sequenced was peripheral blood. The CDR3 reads CASSLEEGSNYGYTF. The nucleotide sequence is TGTGCCAGCAGCTTGGAGGAGGGGAGTAACTATGGCTACACCTTC.